The rows below give T cell receptor beta chains drawn from one sample of a study of spatial heterogeneity in lung cancer. TCRdb fed the 5' RACE reads into MiXCR, producing one record per CDR3 protein. Of about 3,500 distinct CDR3 sequences in the sample, approximately 16% are singletons; the top ten hold about 23%. The sequencing used lung tumor tissue, collected at surgery. Receptors originate from a female donor with early-stage non-small cell lung cancer. Both conserved end residues are part of each CDR3. The order of the fields is clone size, D gene, V gene, J gene, CDR3 protein, CDR3 DNA. D genes are given only for firm matches. Only some rows state a clone size, as once, few, many or a class for expanded clones.

medium-sized	-	TRBV20-1	TRBJ1-2	CSARIGGRNYGYTF	TGCAGTGCTAGAATAGGGGGAAGGAACTATGGCTACACCTTC
medium-sized	TRBD2	TRBV20-1	TRBJ2-1	CSARDSAGGRVNEQFF	TGCAGTGCTAGAGATTCGGCGGGGGGGCGCGTTAATGAGCAGTTCTTC
medium-sized	TRBD2	TRBV29-1	TRBJ2-7	CSVRRGGDEQYF	TGCAGCGTGAGACGGGGAGGGGACGAGCAGTACTTC
many	-	TRBV18	TRBJ1-1	CASSPIYRNTEAFF	TGTGCCAGCTCACCAATTTACAGGAACACTGAAGCTTTCTTT
large	-	TRBV20-1	TRBJ1-3	CSATTSGLLSGNTIYF	TGCAGTGCTACAACTTCGGGACTTCTCTCTGGAAACACCATATATTTT
medium-sized	TRBD2	TRBV24-1	TRBJ2-7	CATSTGLAKAYEQYF	TGTGCCACCAGTACCGGACTAGCGAAAGCCTACGAGCAGTACTTC
-	-	TRBV7-7	TRBJ2-7	CASSPDATYEQYF	TGTGCCAGCAGCCCGGACGCGACCTACGAGCAGTACTTC
-	-	TRBV27	TRBJ2-1	CASRPAPEGDEQFF	TGTGCCAGCCGCCCGGCACCTGAAGGGGATGAGCAGTTCTTC
-	-	TRBV5-8	TRBJ2-4	CASTLGFIAKNIQYF	TGTGCCAGCACCCTGGGGTTTATAGCCAAAAACATTCAGTACTTC
many	-	TRBV5-3	TRBJ1-2	CARSAGRQNHYGYTF	TGTGCCAGAAGCGCCGGGAGACAGAACCACTATGGCTACACCTTC
-	-	TRBV5-1	TRBJ1-5	CASRRDSNQPQHF	TGCGCCAGCAGACGGGACAGCAATCAGCCCCAGCATTTT
many	-	TRBV12-3/TRBV12-4	TRBJ1-2	CASSSVIGRQHTF	TGTGCCAGCAGTTCCGTTATAGGGCGGCAGCACACCTTC